These 20 T cell receptor beta chains share one sample of origin, sequenced in a study of regulatory T cells in long-lasting Graves disease. The time point here: persistent/refractory GD, antithyroid drugs over 5 years with positive TRAb. There was RNA extracted from PBMCs, and the TCR library was made from it. Library construction for TCR beta used iRepertoire HTBI primers and Arm-PCR of CDR3 regions. Using its own MiXCR run on the multiplex PCR reads, TCRdb lists one record per CDR3 protein. Of 400,000 to 500,000 distinct CDR3 sequences in the sample, about 20% were seen once. The sequencing here drew on peripheral blood mononuclear cells (PBMCs), taken when the disease was refractory, from a patient treated with antithyroid drugs. The receptors stem from a female donor with Graves disease.

This clonotype was recorded a few times. One base away lies a much larger clone, so this may be a sequencing read error. The gene calls are TRBV12-3 or TRBV12-4 and TRBJ1-2; D unresolved. CDR3 size: 14 residues. V was shortened by 3 bases and J by 2 bases, with 10 bases between the two germline ends. The CDR3 DNA reads as TGTGCCAGCAGTTTCGCGGAGCGGAACTATGGCTACACCTTC. This encodes CASSFAERNYGYTF.

The chain has TRBV28 and TRBJ2-5; the D gene is possibly TRBD2 (6 bases). Germline CDR1 is MDHEN and CDR2 is SYDVKM. V lost 3 bases and J lost 7, with 21 bases in between. This CDR3 spans 16 amino acids. This CDR3 reads CASSLGRRGFKGTQYF. For the CDR3, the DNA is TGTGCCAGCAGTTTGGGGCGTCGGGGGTTTAAGGGGACCCAGTACTTC.

The chain recombines TRBV7-6 with TRBJ1-1, with TRBD1 as a possible D gene (5 bases). CDR3 length equals 15 residues. The V gene lost 1 base and the J gene lost 5 bases, with 14 bases spanning the gap. Germline V gene lookup returns CDR1 SGHVS and CDR2 FNYEAQ. CDR3 nucleotides: TGTGCCAGCAGCTTAGATGGAGGGGAGACAACTGAAGCTTTCTTT. Translation: CASSLDGGETTEAFF.

Ten or more counts support this clonotype. V and J are TRBV2 and TRBJ1-1; D gene uncertain. CDR3 length: 14 amino acids. Germline CDR1 is SNHLY and CDR2 is FYNNEI. Trimming took off 3 bases at V and 6 bases at J, with 14 bases between the two ends. The CDR3 sequence: CASSDSAGVAEAFF. The CDR3 bases are TGTGCCAGCAGTGATTCGGCTGGGGTGGCTGAAGCTTTCTTT.

This clonotype appeared a few times. The V gene is TRBV10-3, the J gene TRBJ2-5; the D gene is possibly TRBD1 (6 bases). There are 14 residues in the CDR3. Trimming cost V 4 bases and J 4 bases, with 13 bases left between them. Germline V lookup: CDR1 ENHRY, CDR2 SYGVKD. The CDR3 here is CAISVGGVVETQYF. CDR3 bases: TGTGCCATCAGTGTAGGGGGAGTGGTAGAGACCCAGTACTTC.

This clonotype was detected only a few times. CDR3 region: CASSWMAGVETQYF. The DNA for the CDR3 is TGTGCCAGCAGCTGGATGGCAGGGGTAGAGACCCAGTACTTC. V gene TRBV7-9 combines with J gene TRBJ2-5, with a weak D call TRBD1 (6 bases). CDR1 is SEHNR, CDR2 FQNEAQ, per germline (reference sequence). With 4 bases removed from V and 4 bases from J, the gap between germline ends came to 13 bases. The CDR3 consists of 14 residues.

Of note for this clonotype: A clone one base away is much larger, so this may be a read error. The conserved final phenylalanine or tryptophan is absent from the CDR3, which likely points to a read error. The chain employs TRBV28 and TRBJ1-1; 8 bases align to TRBD1. V dropped 5 bases and J dropped 2; count of bases not matched to a gene: 4. This CDR3 has 14 amino acids. The germline V gene has CDR1 MDHEN and CDR2 SYDVKM. DNA of the CDR3: TGTGCCAGCAGTACGACAGGGGTTAACACTGAAGCTTTCATT. Protein sequence: CASSTTGVNTEAFI.

A remark on this clonotype: A much larger clone lies one base from this, so it may be a read error. V gene TRBV7-2 combines with J gene TRBJ2-7; 9 bases line up with TRBD1. Germline V CDR1 and CDR2: SGHTA, FQGNSA. The CDR3 sequence is 14 residues long. The CDR3 here is CASSSTGGSHERYF. The DNA of the CDR3 is TGTGCCAGCAGCTCGACAGGGGGTTCTCACGAGCGGTACTTC.

This clonotype occurred many times. The chain uses TRBV20-1 and TRBJ2-5, with D perhaps matching TRBD2 (5 bases). CDR1 is DFQATT and CDR2 is SNEGSKA in the germline V gene (reference sequence). The CDR3 contains 14 residues. V dropped 5 bases and J dropped 5 bases, with 18 bases sitting between them. CDR3: CSAWGLGGLETQYF. Here the CDR3 DNA reads TGCAGTGCTTGGGGTCTAGGAGGTTTGGAGACCCAGTACTTC.

V and J are TRBV7-2 and TRBJ2-3; no clear D gene. Germline V CDR1 and CDR2: SGHTA, FQGNSA. The V end was cut by 2 bases, the J end by 6 bases, with 12 bases between. The CDR3 runs 14 residues. CDR3 amino acids: CASSLREQQDTQYF. The CDR3 DNA follows: TGTGCCAGCAGCTTAAGAGAGCAACAGGATACGCAGTATTTT. Full variable domain (rest looked up from reference TRBV7-2 and TRBJ2-3): GAGVSQSPSNKVTEKGKDVELRCDPISGHTALYWYRQSLGQGLEFLIYFQGNSAPDKSGLPSDRFSAERTGGSVSTLTIQRTQQEDSAVYLCASSLREQQDTQYFGPGTRLTVL.

This clonotype has only a few counts. This chain links TRBV7-2 with TRBJ1-3; the D gene is possibly TRBD1 (6 bases). This CDR3 has 16 amino acids. V shed 2 bases and J shed 2 bases, with 13 bases lying between them. Per the germline V gene, CDR1 is SGHTA and CDR2 is FQGNSA. The CDR3 bases are TGTGCCAGCAGCTTATGGGGGCAGGGAACTGGAAACACCATATATTTT. As protein: CASSLWGQGTGNTIYF.

The chain recombines TRBV25-1 with TRBJ1-1; tentative D call: TRBD1 (5 bases). The CDR3 spans 13 residues. The V end lost 10 bases, the J end lost 1 base, and 13 bases lay between the germline ends. The germline V gene has CDR1 MGHDK and CDR2 SYGVNS. This chain's CDR3 is CAKSGPQNTEAFF. The CDR3 DNA sequence: TGTGCCAAGTCGGGACCGCAGAACACTGAAGCTTTCTTT.

This clonotype was observed many times. The V gene is TRBV28, the J gene TRBJ1-6; D might be TRBD1 (6 bases). Germline V CDR1 and CDR2: MDHEN, SYDVKM. Trimming cost V 5 bases and J 10 bases, with 27 bases left between them. The CDR3 contains 18 residues. In DNA, the CDR3 is TGTGCCAGCAGTAGATACAGGGTAGCCGCTTTGTCGGGATCACCCCTCCACTTT. Translating gives CASSRYRVAALSGSPLHF.

This clonotype was counted ten times or more. CDR3 sequence reads: CASSEILAGVGEQYF. Written as DNA, the CDR3 is TGTGCCAGCAGCGAGATACTAGCGGGAGTTGGTGAGCAGTACTTC. The chain couples TRBV12-3 or TRBV12-4 to TRBJ2-7; the match to TRBD2 covers 11 bases. Trimming cost V 6 bases and J 7 bases; bases outside gene matches: 11. CDR3 length: 15 amino acids.

The V and J genes are TRBV6-5 and TRBJ1-5; D gene ambiguous. Deletions cut 0 bases from V and 7 bases from J, with 7 bases between. CDR1 and CDR2 from the germline V gene are MNHEY and SVGAGI. The CDR3 contains 13 residues. CDR3 in amino acids: CASSYSIAQPQHF. CDR3 bases: TGTGCCAGCAGTTACTCGATAGCGCAGCCCCAGCATTTT.

This clonotype was picked up many times. This chain connects TRBV6-5 to TRBJ1-2; 11 bases fit TRBD1. V lost 0 bases to trimming and J lost 10 bases; unmatched junction nucleotides: 7. Germline V gene data show CDR1 as MNHEY and CDR2 as SVGAGI. This CDR3 is built from 15 residues. In DNA, the CDR3 is TGTGCCAGCAGTTACTCCAGGACAGGGGGCGTAGACTACACCTTC. Translation: CASSYSRTGGVDYTF.

This chain joins TRBV6-1 and TRBJ2-1; D remains unclear. This CDR3 contains 11 residues. Germline V lookup: CDR1 MNHNS, CDR2 SASEGT. The V and J ends lost 5 bases and 6 bases respectively, with 5 bases between them. Written as DNA, the CDR3 is TGTGCCAGCAGTCCTTTCAATGAGCAGTTCTTC. Translated, it gives CASSPFNEQFF.

As for this clonotype: The junction departs from the called germline gene at one end, perhaps through a read error. The genes are TRBV19 and TRBJ1-5; maybe TRBD1 (5 bases). Looked up from germline, CDR1 is LNHDA and CDR2 is SQIVND (reference sequence). The CDR3 extends over 13 amino acids. CDR3 nucleotides: TGTGCCAGTAGTATATTCGACCCTGGGGCCCAGCACTTT. It translates to CASSIFDPGAQHF.

The CDR3 spells CASSLITGGRTEAFF. CDR3 DNA sequence: TGCGCCAGCAGCCTCATTACAGGGGGTCGGACTGAAGCTTTCTTT. V gene TRBV4-3 combines with J gene TRBJ1-1, with 8 bases that match TRBD1. The CDR3 sequence is 15 residues long. Trimming at V came to 4 bases and at J to 5 bases, leaving 9 bases not matched to a gene. The germline V gene encodes CDR1 LGHNA and CDR2 YSLEER.

This clonotype was observed a few times. A much larger clone differs by one base, so this may be a read error. J is TRBJ2-5 and V is TRBV2, with D possibly being TRBD1 (5 bases). Germline values: CDR1 SNHLY, CDR2 FYNNEI. The length of the CDR3 is 15 residues. V was cut by 2 bases and J by 1 base, with 11 bases left in between. In nucleotides, the CDR3 is TGTGCCAGCAGTGAAACGTCGCAGGGCCAAGAGACCCAGTACTTC. Translated, it gives CASSETSQGQETQYF.